A single sample is the source of the 29 T cell receptor beta chains below, sequenced in a study of cytomegalovirus exposure and HLA in healthy donors. PCR involved 60 Vbeta and 13 Jbeta primers. The data were produced by immunoSEQ multiplex PCR, yet TCRdb's version contains in-frame clones alone and is incomplete. This sample yields approximately 150,000 clones, of which over 65% are seen a single time; 4.7% belongs to the top ten. Material: PBMCs. The receptor set was obtained from a man aged 18 to 35 in good health and CMV-seropositive.

This chain's CDR3 is CASSLSMGLAGGGSYNEQFF. Here the CDR3 DNA reads TGTGCCAGCAGTTTATCGATGGGACTAGCGGGAGGGGGGTCCTACAATGAGCAGTTCTTC. The chain employs TRBV27 and TRBJ2-1, with 16 bases identical to TRBD2. The germline CDR1 and CDR2 sequences are MNHEY and SMNVEV (reference sequence). Trimming took 0 bases from V and 1 from J; bases not matched to a gene: 6. This CDR3 comprises 20 residues.

The CDR3 loop reads CAWTEGGNQPQHF. The CDR3 region has the DNA TGTGCCTGGACCGAGGGGGGGAATCAGCCCCAGCATTTT. The chain is built from TRBV30 and TRBJ1-5; maybe TRBD1 (6 bases). CDR1 is GTSNPN, CDR2 SVGIG, per germline (reference sequence). This CDR3 region has 13 residues. The V and J ends lost 4 bases and 4 bases respectively, with 11 bases between them.

The gene calls are TRBV6-5 and TRBJ2-3; 8 bases fit TRBD2. Germline V lookup: CDR1 MNHEY, CDR2 SVGAGI. The CDR3 extends over 14 amino acids. V shed 10 bases, J shed 2 bases, and the junction held 8 bases outside the gene matches. The CDR3 sequence: CATGGLGHTDTQYF. DNA of the CDR3: TGTGCCACGGGGGGACTAGGCCACACAGATACGCAGTATTTT.

The chain combines TRBV10-3 with TRBJ2-5; D is ambiguous. The CDR3 is 13 residues long. Trimming took off 4 bases at V and 5 bases at J, with 11 bases between the two ends. Per the germline V gene, CDR1 is ENHRY and CDR2 is SYGVKD. DNA for the CDR3: TGTGCCATCAGTGGTCCTAGATTGGAGACCCAGTACTTC. Translating it yields CAISGPRLETQYF.

The chain carries TRBV30 and TRBJ2-1; TRBD2 matches 8 bases. CDR3 length: 15 residues. Germline lookup yields CDR1 GTSNPN and CDR2 SVGIG (reference sequence). V was clipped by 0 bases and J by 3 bases; unmatched bases: 4. The CDR3 is CAWSVTSGVYNEQFF. The CDR3 nucleotides are TGTGCCTGGAGTGTAACTAGCGGAGTCTACAATGAGCAGTTCTTC.

The rearrangement links TRBV30 to TRBJ1-2; D is unresolved. Germline assignment: CDR1 GTSNPN and CDR2 SVGIG (reference sequence). Trimming took off 3 bases at V and 4 bases at J, with 12 bases between the two ends. This CDR3 spans 13 amino acids. As DNA, the CDR3 is TGTGCCTGGAGACCCGGACTTTCCTATGGCTACACCTTC. It encodes CAWRPGLSYGYTF.

The chain employs TRBV7-8 and TRBJ2-7; 7 nucleotides agree with TRBD1. Germline trimming cut 5 bases from V and 3 bases from J; bases unmatched to any gene: 10. The CDR3 totals 15 residues. Germline lookup yields CDR1 SGHVS and CDR2 FQNEAQ. DNA for the CDR3: TGTGCCAGCAGCGCGACCCACAGGGGAAACTACGAGCAGTACGTC. Amino acids: CASSATHRGNYEQYV.

The chain recombines TRBV25-1 with TRBJ2-1; 8 nucleotides align to TRBD1. CDR1 is MGHDK and CDR2 is SYGVNS in the germline V gene. The CDR3 loop spans 14 amino acids. The ends lost 4 bases at V and 4 bases at J; junction bases unmatched: 3. CDR3 DNA: TGTGCCAGCAGTGCGGACAGGGCTTACAATGAGCAGTTCTTC. This sequence encodes CASSADRAYNEQFF. Filled out from reference TRBV25-1 and TRBJ2-1, the complete variable domain reads EADIYQTPRYLVIGTGKKITLECSQTMGHDKMYWYQQDPGMELHLIHYSYGVNSTEKGDLSSESTVSRIRTEHFPLTLESARPSHTSQYLCASSADRAYNEQFFGPGTRLTVL.

The chain is built from TRBV15 and TRBJ2-3; 9 bases are a match to TRBD1. The V segment lost 4 bases and the J segment 0 bases; nucleotides outside the gene matches: 5. There are 16 residues in the CDR3. The germline V gene has CDR1 LNHNV and CDR2 YYDKDF (reference sequence). The CDR3 bases are TGTGCCACCAGCAAAGGCGGACAGGGGAGCACAGATACGCAGTATTTT. Translating it yields CATSKGGQGSTDTQYF. The full variable domain, rest sourced from reference TRBV15 and TRBJ2-3, is DAMVIQNPRYQVTQFGKPVTLSCSQTLNHNVMYWYQQKSSQAPKLLFHYYDKDFNNEADTPDNFQSRRPNTSFCFLDIRSPGLGDTAMYLCATSKGGQGSTDTQYFGPGTRLTVL.

The V call is TRBV30, the J call TRBJ1-2; 7 bases map to TRBD1. Germline trimming cut 5 bases from V and 7 bases from J; bases unmatched to any gene: 10. Germline V gives CDR1 GTSNPN, CDR2 SVGIG (reference sequence). This CDR3 has 13 amino acids. The DNA for the CDR3 is TGTGCCTGGGCCCCGACAGGGAGTGTTGGCTACACCTTC. Its translation: CAWAPTGSVGYTF.

The chain has TRBV19 and TRBJ2-3; 9 positions agree with TRBD1. CDR1 is LNHDA and CDR2 is SQIVND in the germline V gene (reference sequence). CDR3 size: 15 residues. J gave up 2 bases and V 2 bases, and 2 bases lay outside the gene matches. CDR3 coding DNA: TGTGCCAGTAGTATAAGGGACAGGGTCACAGATACGCAGTATTTT. It translates to CASSIRDRVTDTQYF.

This clone was detected only once. The V gene is TRBV2, the J gene TRBJ1-5; D is possibly TRBD1 (5 bases). The V gene lost 4 bases and the J gene lost 7 bases, with 11 bases spanning the gap. The germline V gene has CDR1 SNHLY and CDR2 FYNNEI. The CDR3 is 13 amino acids. The chain's CDR3 is CASSGGGTQPQHF. The CDR3 region has the DNA TGTGCCAGCAGTGGGGGGGGTACGCAGCCCCAGCATTTT.

This chain links TRBV2 with TRBJ1-5, with D possibly TRBD1 on 6 matching bases. The germline V and J ends were trimmed by 4 bases and 2 bases, with 12 bases remaining between them. This CDR3 has 15 amino acids. CDR1 is SNHLY and CDR2 is FYNNEI in the germline V gene. The CDR3: CASSGDTGGNQPQHF. The CDR3 DNA reads as TGTGCCAGCAGTGGGGACACAGGAGGCAATCAGCCCCAGCATTTT.

The gene calls are TRBV5-1 and TRBJ2-1; 7 nucleotides align to TRBD1. Germline V gene lookup returns CDR1 SGHRS and CDR2 YFSETQ. CDR3 size: 15 residues. Losses at the gene ends were 0 bases for V and 5 bases for J; bases not matched to a gene: 5. CDR3 loop: CASSLGQGVHNEQFF. CDR3 coding DNA: TGCGCCAGCAGCTTGGGGCAGGGGGTACACAATGAGCAGTTCTTC. Drawing the rest from reference TRBV5-1 and TRBJ2-1, the complete variable domain is KAGVTQTPRYLIKTRGQQVTLSCSPISGHRSVSWYQQTPGQGLQFLFEYFSETQRNKGNFPGRFSGRQFSNSRSEMNVSTLELGDSALYLCASSLGQGVHNEQFFGPGTRLTVL.

The V call is TRBV5-1, the J call TRBJ2-1; TRBD1 agrees at 10 bases. There are 15 residues in the CDR3. Germline values: CDR1 SGHRS, CDR2 YFSETQ. Germline trimming cut 5 bases from V and 5 bases from J; bases unmatched to any gene: 7. CDR3: CASSSTGGANNEQFF. CDR3 nucleotide sequence: TGCGCCAGCAGTTCGACAGGGGGCGCGAACAATGAGCAGTTCTTC. Filled out from reference TRBV5-1 and TRBJ2-1, the complete variable domain reads KAGVTQTPRYLIKTRGQQVTLSCSPISGHRSVSWYQQTPGQGLQFLFEYFSETQRNKGNFPGRFSGRQFSNSRSEMNVSTLELGDSALYLCASSSTGGANNEQFFGPGTRLTVL.

This chain connects TRBV5-1 to TRBJ2-2; 8 bases map to TRBD2. Germline V gene lookup returns CDR1 SGHRS and CDR2 YFSETQ. The CDR3 runs 15 residues. Trimming cost V 4 bases and J 0 bases; bases outside gene matches: 2. This CDR3 reads CASSEAGANTGELFF. CDR3 bases: TGCGCCAGCAGCGAAGCGGGGGCGAACACCGGGGAGCTGTTTTTT.

The gene calls are TRBV5-4 and TRBJ2-1; the D is unclear. Deletions cut 0 bases from V and 8 bases from J, with 15 bases between. Germline CDR1 reads SGHNT; CDR2 reads YYREEE (reference sequence). CDR3 length: 15 residues. The chain's CDR3 is CASSLVGLPADEQFF. The DNA for the CDR3 is TGTGCCAGCAGCTTGGTAGGCTTGCCGGCGGATGAGCAGTTCTTC.

The J gene is TRBJ2-3, the V gene TRBV11-2; 11 nucleotides align to TRBD2. Trimming took 1 base from V and 4 from J; bases not matched to a gene: 4. CDR1 and CDR2 from the germline V gene are SGHAT and FQNNGV. The CDR3 spans 16 residues. DNA for the CDR3: TGTGCCAGCAGCTTAGGTACTAGCGGGAGTTCAGATACGCAGTATTTT. This encodes CASSLGTSGSSDTQYF. Together with reference TRBV11-2 and TRBJ2-3, the CDR3 gives the full variable domain: EAGVAQSPRYKIIEKRQSVAFWCNPISGHATLYWYQQILGQGPKLLIQFQNNGVVDDSQLPKDRFSAERLKGVDSTLKIQPAKLEDSAVYLCASSLGTSGSSDTQYFGPGTRLTVL.

V is TRBV7-6 and J is TRBJ2-3; TRBD1 aligns across 8 bases. The germline V gene encodes CDR1 SGHVS and CDR2 FNYEAQ. V shed 2 bases and J 4 bases; nucleotides not matched to a gene: 2. This CDR3 contains 14 residues. The CDR3 region has the DNA TGTGCCAGCAGCTTATCAGGGGGCCCAGATACGCAGTATTTT. Its protein is CASSLSGGPDTQYF.

V gene TRBV28 combines with J gene TRBJ1-1, with 7 nucleotides matching TRBD1. This CDR3 spans 14 amino acids. J lost 4 bases, V lost 5 bases, and 7 bases had no gene match. Germline assignment: CDR1 MDHEN and CDR2 SYDVKM. CDR3 coding DNA: TGTGCCAGCAGTCCAACAGGGGAACTCACTGAAGCTTTCTTT. Translated, it gives CASSPTGELTEAFF.

The V call is TRBV12-5, the J call TRBJ1-2; tentatively, D is TRBD1 (6 bases). Per the germline V gene, CDR1 is LGHNT and CDR2 is FRNRAP. V shed 6 bases and J shed 4 bases, with 15 bases lying between them. This CDR3 has 14 amino acids. The CDR3 spells CASGKDSPLYGYTF. CDR3 coding DNA: TGTGCTAGTGGAAAGGACAGTCCTCTCTATGGCTACACCTTC.

This chain joins TRBV6-5 and TRBJ1-2; no clear D gene. This CDR3 is 13 amino acids long. Germline lookup yields CDR1 MNHEY and CDR2 SVGAGI. With 2 bases removed from V and 4 bases from J, the gap between germline ends came to 8 bases. The chain's CDR3 is CASSYRAGYGYTF. CDR3 nucleotide sequence: TGTGCCAGCAGTTACAGGGCGGGCTATGGCTACACCTTC.

In DNA, the CDR3 is TGTGCCAGTAGTAAAGGTTCAAGACTAGCGGGAGTTTCAGATACGCAGTATTTT. It encodes CASSKGSRLAGVSDTQYF. The gene calls are TRBV19 and TRBJ2-3; 12 positions agree with TRBD2. The CDR3 runs 18 residues. V trimming: 4 bases; J trimming: 4 bases; junction bases outside the gene matches: 12. The germline gives CDR1 LNHDA, CDR2 SQIVND (reference sequence).

V and J are TRBV6-5 and TRBJ2-5, with 7 bases aligning to TRBD2. The CDR3 is 16 amino acids. Germline V gene sequence: CDR1 MNHEY, CDR2 SVGAGI. V trimming: 2 bases; J trimming: 5 bases; junction bases outside the gene matches: 11. The chain's CDR3 is CASSYPRGGGGETQYF. The DNA for the CDR3 is TGTGCCAGCAGTTACCCCCGGGGTGGGGGGGGTGAGACCCAGTACTTC.

The V gene is TRBV4-2, the J gene TRBJ2-3; weak D call: TRBD2 (6 bases). V was trimmed by 3 bases and J by 5 bases, leaving 12 bases between them. Germline V gene sequence: CDR1 LGHNA, CDR2 YNFKEQ. This CDR3 comprises 14 residues. In DNA, the CDR3 is TGTGCCAGCAGCCATTCGGAGGGTTTAGATACGCAGTATTTT. Residues: CASSHSEGLDTQYF.

This chain links TRBV21-1 with TRBJ2-1; TRBD2 reflects the table's D call only, with no check against the DNA. TRBV21-1 is a known pseudogene. There are 19 residues in the CDR3. CDR3 protein: CASSKGWVGGRSSYNEQFF. The CDR3 DNA follows: TGTGCCAGCAGCAAAGGTTGGGTGGGAGGGAGGAGCTCCTACAATGAGCAGTTCTTC.

The V gene is TRBV2, the J gene TRBJ1-1, with TRBD1 matching over 12 bases. Per germline, CDR1 SNHLY and CDR2 FYNNEI. There are 14 residues in the CDR3. V was pared by 8 bases and J by 5 bases, with 6 bases of the junction left unmatched. CDR3 in DNA: TGTGCCAGCGGGACAGGGGGCGCGAGGACTGAAGCTTTCTTT. Amino acid sequence: CASGTGGARTEAFF. The full variable domain, completed using reference TRBV2 and TRBJ1-1, is EPEVTQTPSHQVTQMGQEVILRCVPISNHLYFYWYRQILGQKVEFLVSFYNNEISEKSEIFDDQFSVERPDGSNFTLKIRSTKLEDSAMYFCASGTGGARTEAFFGQGTRLTVV.

The chain carries TRBV25-1 and TRBJ2-1; 8 positions match TRBD2. J lost 11 bases, V lost 5 bases, and 8 bases had no gene match. The CDR3 has 13 amino acids. CDR1 MGHDK and CDR2 SYGVNS come from the germline V gene. The CDR3 sequence is CASSRGGWGKQFF. CDR3 bases: TGTGCCAGCAGTCGGGGGGGCTGGGGTAAGCAGTTCTTC.

The V and J genes are TRBV19 and TRBJ1-1, with D possibly TRBD1 on 6 matching bases. The CDR3 spans 14 residues. CDR1 is LNHDA, CDR2 SQIVND, per germline (reference sequence). Trimming cost V 7 bases and J 1 base, with 13 bases left between them. CDR3 nucleotide sequence: TGTGCCAGTACTACTACAGGGACGAACACTGAAGCTTTCTTT. Translated, it gives CASTTTGTNTEAFF. Combining the CDR3 with reference TRBV19 and TRBJ1-1 gives the whole variable domain DGGITQSPKYLFRKEGQNVTLSCEQNLNHDAMYWYRQDPGQGLRLIYYSQIVNDFQKGDIAEGYSVSREKKESFPLTVTSAQKNPTAFYLCASTTTGTNTEAFFGQGTRLTVV.